The rows below give T cell receptor beta chains drawn from one sample of a study of T cells in Graves' hyperthyroidism and ophthalmopathy. Via MiXCR, TCRdb re-called the multiplex PCR reads, giving one row per CDR3 protein. The sample has hundreds of thousands of distinct CDR3 sequences; 14% are singletons. Sequenced material: blood. Receptor source: a woman aged 45-65 years with Graves' ophthalmopathy. Both conserved end residues are part of each CDR3. Fields, in order: V gene, J gene, D gene, clone size, CDR3 protein, CDR3 DNA. D genes are given only for firm matches. Clone size appears in some rows only: once, few, many, or a class for an expanded clone.

TRBV7-3	TRBJ1-1	-	many	CASSLTSSSLEAFF	TGTGCCAGCAGCTTAACATCATCTAGCCTTGAAGCTTTCTTT
TRBV5-1	TRBJ2-5	-	-	CASSPRPASLKETQYF	TGCGCCAGCAGCCCACGCCCTGCTAGCTTAAAAGAGACCCAGTACTTC
TRBV3-1	TRBJ1-5	-	many	CASSQAGYQPQHF	TGTGCCAGCAGCCAAGCAGGGTATCAGCCCCAGCATTTT
TRBV12-3/TRBV12-4	TRBJ2-4	TRBD2	-	CASRKGLPLAKNIQYF	TGTGCCAGCAGAAAGGGACTACCCTTAGCCAAAAACATTCAGTACTTC
TRBV7-9	TRBJ2-2	-	many	CASSLEEIDIVGELFF	TGTGCCAGCAGCTTAGAGGAGATAGACATCGTCGGGGAGCTGTTTTTT
TRBV7-6	TRBJ2-3	TRBD1	few	CASSLNRDRDTDTQYF	TGTGCCAGCAGCTTAAACCGGGACAGAGATACAGATACGCAGTATTTT
TRBV11-2	TRBJ1-1	TRBD1	many	CASSLAGTGDEAFF	TGTGCCAGCAGCTTAGCCGGGACAGGAGATGAAGCTTTCTTT
TRBV28	TRBJ2-1	-	many	CASSLSNNILSSYNEQFF	TGTGCCAGCAGTTTATCCAACAATATACTGAGCTCCTACAATGAGCAGTTCTTC
TRBV4-1	TRBJ1-3	-	-	CASSQSAGNTIYF	TGCGCCAGCAGCCAAAGCGCTGGAAACACCATATATTTT
TRBV28	TRBJ1-2	-	few	CASSPNRGYTF	TGTGCCAGCAGTCCCAACCGAGGCTACACCTTC
TRBV14	TRBJ2-7	TRBD2	few	CASSSRTSEYEQYF	TGTGCCAGCAGCTCTAGGACTAGCGAATACGAGCAGTACTTC
TRBV7-4	TRBJ1-5	-	many	CASSLLGEQGCSNQPQHF	TGTGCCAGCAGCTTACTGGGGGAACAGGGCTGTAGCAATCAGCCCCAGCATTTT
TRBV7-3	TRBJ2-7	TRBD2	many	CASSSTSGRDYEQYF	TGTGCCAGCAGCTCTACTAGCGGGAGAGACTACGAGCAGTACTTC
TRBV20-1	TRBJ1-5	-	many	CSASSTGRLGQPQHF	TGCAGTGCTAGTTCAACCGGCAGGCTGGGACAGCCCCAGCATTTT
TRBV12-3/TRBV12-4	TRBJ2-2	TRBD2	many	CASRQTPGLAGGNTGELFF	TGTGCCAGCAGGCAGACACCGGGACTAGCGGGAGGGAACACCGGGGAGCTGTTTTTT
TRBV5-4	TRBJ2-5	TRBD2	-	CASSSGLAGPPDTTQYF	TGTGCCAGCAGCTCAGGACTAGCGGGACCTCCAGACACGACCCAGTACTTC
TRBV2	TRBJ2-5	-	-	CASIFQGQETQYF	TGTGCCAGCATATTTCAGGGCCAAGAGACCCAGTACTTC
TRBV5-1	TRBJ1-1	-	many	CASSLGARSSTEAFF	TGCGCCAGCAGCTTGGGGGCGCGGTCCAGCACTGAAGCTTTCTTT
TRBV15	TRBJ2-1	-	-	CATSREAAGSLDEQFF	TGTGCCACCAGCAGAGAGGCGGCAGGGTCCTTAGATGAGCAGTTCTTC
TRBV27	TRBJ1-1	TRBD1	many	CASRGDRAFGAFF	TGTGCCAGCAGGGGGGACAGGGCGTTTGGGGCTTTCTTT
TRBV6-5	TRBJ2-3	-	many	CASSYSGSTDTQYF	TGTGCCAGCAGTTACTCGGGCAGCACAGATACGCAGTATTTT
TRBV7-2	TRBJ2-7	TRBD1	many	CASSSGGQGVWEQYF	TGTGCCAGCAGCTCCGGGGGACAGGGGGTGTGGGAGCAGTACTTC
TRBV19	TRBJ2-1	-	few	CASSILLETEQFF	TGTGCCAGTAGTATTCTACTAGAGACTGAGCAGTTCTTC
TRBV27	TRBJ2-2	-	few	CASQKYAGQNNGELFF	TGTGCCAGTCAGAAATATGCCGGACAGAATAACGGGGAGCTGTTTTTT
TRBV6-4	TRBJ1-2	-	-	CASSDSLGGYTF	TGTGCCAGCAGTGACTCCCTAGGTGGCTACACCTTC
TRBV19	TRBJ2-4	TRBD2	-	CASSIEGRREGKNIQYF	TGTGCCAGTAGTATAGAGGGCCGAAGGGAGGGCAAAAACATTCAGTACTTC
TRBV7-2	TRBJ2-3	TRBD2	many	CASSLIAGTDTQYF	TGTGCCAGCAGCTTAATAGCGGGAACAGATACGCAGTATTTT